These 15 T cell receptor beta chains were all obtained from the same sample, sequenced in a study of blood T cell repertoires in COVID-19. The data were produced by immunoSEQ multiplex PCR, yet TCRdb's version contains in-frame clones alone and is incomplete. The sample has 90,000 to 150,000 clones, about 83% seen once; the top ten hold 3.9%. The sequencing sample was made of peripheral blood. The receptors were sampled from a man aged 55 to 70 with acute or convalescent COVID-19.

The CDR3 nucleotides read TGTGCCAGCAAGGAAAGACAGGGGGCGAACACTGAAGCTTTCTTT. Amino acid sequence: CASKERQGANTEAFF. The V and J genes are TRBV2 and TRBJ1-1; 10 bases agree with TRBD1. The CDR3 consists of 15 residues. Per the germline V gene, CDR1 is SNHLY and CDR2 is FYNNEI. Trimming took 7 bases from V and 1 from J; bases not matched to a gene: 6.

The CDR3 sequence is CASRGIGVNTGELFF. CDR3 DNA: TGTGCCAGTAGGGGGATCGGGGTCAACACCGGGGAGCTGTTTTTT. The chain recombines TRBV19 with TRBJ2-2; weak D call: TRBD2 (5 bases). The CDR3 is 15 residues long. Germline V CDR1 and CDR2: LNHDA, SQIVND (reference sequence). The V gene lost 6 bases and the J gene lost 2 bases, with 13 bases spanning the gap.

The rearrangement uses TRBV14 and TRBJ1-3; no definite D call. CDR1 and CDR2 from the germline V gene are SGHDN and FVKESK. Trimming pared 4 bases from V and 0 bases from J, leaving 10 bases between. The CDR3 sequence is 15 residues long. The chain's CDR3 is CASSPFGSSGNTIYF. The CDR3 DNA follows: TGTGCCAGCAGCCCTTTCGGGAGCTCTGGAAACACCATATATTTT.

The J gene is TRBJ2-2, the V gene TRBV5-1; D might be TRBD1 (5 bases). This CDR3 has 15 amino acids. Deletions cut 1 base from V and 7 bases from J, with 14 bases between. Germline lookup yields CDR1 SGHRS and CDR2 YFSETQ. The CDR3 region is CASSLSRWQGGELFF. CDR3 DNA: TGCGCCAGCAGCTTGAGCCGCTGGCAGGGCGGGGAGCTGTTTTTT. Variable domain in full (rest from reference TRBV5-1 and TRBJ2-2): KAGVTQTPRYLIKTRGQQVTLSCSPISGHRSVSWYQQTPGQGLQFLFEYFSETQRNKGNFPGRFSGRQFSNSRSEMNVSTLELGDSALYLCASSLSRWQGGELFFGEGSRLTVL.

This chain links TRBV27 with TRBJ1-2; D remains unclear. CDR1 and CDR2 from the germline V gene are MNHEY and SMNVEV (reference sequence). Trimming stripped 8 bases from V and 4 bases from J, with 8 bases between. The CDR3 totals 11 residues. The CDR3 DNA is TGTGCCAGCCGGGGAATCTATGGCTACACCTTC. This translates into CASRGIYGYTF.

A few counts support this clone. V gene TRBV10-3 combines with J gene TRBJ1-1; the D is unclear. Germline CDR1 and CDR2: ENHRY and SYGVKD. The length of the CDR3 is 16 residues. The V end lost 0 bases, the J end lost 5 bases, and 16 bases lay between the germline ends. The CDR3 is CAISESISGYRTEAFF. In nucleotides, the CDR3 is TGTGCCATCAGTGAGTCGATCTCGGGGTACCGAACTGAAGCTTTCTTT.

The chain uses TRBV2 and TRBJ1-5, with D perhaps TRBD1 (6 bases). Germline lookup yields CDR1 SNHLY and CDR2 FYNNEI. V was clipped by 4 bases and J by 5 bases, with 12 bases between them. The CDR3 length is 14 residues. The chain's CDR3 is CASSAEQGHQPQHF. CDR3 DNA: TGTGCCAGCAGTGCTGAACAGGGACATCAGCCCCAGCATTTT.

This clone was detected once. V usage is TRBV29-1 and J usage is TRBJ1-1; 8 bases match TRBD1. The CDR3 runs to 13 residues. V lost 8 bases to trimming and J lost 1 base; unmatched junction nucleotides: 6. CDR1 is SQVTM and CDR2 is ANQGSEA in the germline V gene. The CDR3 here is CSLRGTGNTEAFF. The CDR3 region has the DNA TGCAGCTTGCGGGGGACAGGGAACACTGAAGCTTTCTTT.

CDR3 in DNA: TGTGCCATCTGGGGGGGACAGGGGAATGAAAAACTGTTTTTT. This sequence encodes CAIWGGQGNEKLFF. The rearrangement links TRBV10-3 to TRBJ1-4, with TRBD1 matching 10 bases. Trimming removed 8 bases from V and 5 bases from J; junction bases left unmatched: 5. Per germline, CDR1 ENHRY and CDR2 SYGVKD. The CDR3 totals 14 residues.

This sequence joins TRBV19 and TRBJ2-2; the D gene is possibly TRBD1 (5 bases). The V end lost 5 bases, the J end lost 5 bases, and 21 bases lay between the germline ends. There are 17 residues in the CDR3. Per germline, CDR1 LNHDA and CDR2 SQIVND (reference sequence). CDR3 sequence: CASSVRAPLGATGELFF. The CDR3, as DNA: TGTGCCAGTAGTGTCCGGGCCCCCCTTGGGGCAACCGGGGAGCTGTTTTTT.

Here the CDR3 DNA reads TGTGCCAGCAGTTATCAGGGCGGCGAGCAGTACTTC. It specifies CASSYQGGEQYF. The V call is TRBV6-5, the J call TRBJ2-7; D might be TRBD1 (5 bases). V gave up 3 bases and J gave up 6 bases, with 9 bases separating them. The CDR3 covers 12 residues. Germline V gene data show CDR1 as MNHEY and CDR2 as SVGAGI.

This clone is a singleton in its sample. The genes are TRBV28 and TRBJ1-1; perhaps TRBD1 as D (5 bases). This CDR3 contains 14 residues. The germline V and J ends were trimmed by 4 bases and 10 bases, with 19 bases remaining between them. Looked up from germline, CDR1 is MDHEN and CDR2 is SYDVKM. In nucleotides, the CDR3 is TGTGCCAGCAGTTCGCCGACCCTTCGAACAGGAGCTTTCTTT. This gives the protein CASSSPTLRTGAFF.

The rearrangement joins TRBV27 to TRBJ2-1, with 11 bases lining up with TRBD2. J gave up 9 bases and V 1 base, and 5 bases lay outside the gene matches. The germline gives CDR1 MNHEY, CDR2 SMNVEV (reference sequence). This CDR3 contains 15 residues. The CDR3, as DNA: TGTGCCAGCAGTTTATTTGTAGCGGGAGGGGGTGAGCAGTTCTTC. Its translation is CASSLFVAGGGEQFF.

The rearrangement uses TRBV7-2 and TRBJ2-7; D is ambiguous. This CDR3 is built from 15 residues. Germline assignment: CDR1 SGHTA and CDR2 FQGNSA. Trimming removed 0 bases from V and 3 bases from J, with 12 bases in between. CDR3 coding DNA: TGTGCCAGCAGCTTAGCGGCTAAGGCGGACTACGAGCAGTACTTC. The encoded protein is CASSLAAKADYEQYF.

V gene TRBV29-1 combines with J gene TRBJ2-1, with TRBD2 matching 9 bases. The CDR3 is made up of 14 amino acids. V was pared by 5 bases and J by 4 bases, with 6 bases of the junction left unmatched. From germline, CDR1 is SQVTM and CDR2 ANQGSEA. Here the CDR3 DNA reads TGCAGCGTTTGGGGAGCGGGAGGTTACAATGAGCAGTTCTTC. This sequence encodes CSVWGAGGYNEQFF.